A single TCR beta chain is shown here with its context. Its antigen is unknown. In each case, RNA was isolated and then reverse transcribed into cDNA as the sequencing template. The data were produced by immunoSEQ multiplex PCR, yet TCRdb's version contains in-frame clones alone and is incomplete. The sample lists over 200,000 clones, around 62% occurring once. The data were taken from a study of CD8+ T cells in alopecia areata. Study information: Treatment with tofacitinib (6 to 18 months) was followed by 6 months off drug. Broader study findings: More clonal than normal scalp was lesional scalp, particularly alopecia totalis/universalis.

V dropped 4 bases and J dropped 15; count of bases not matched to a gene: 15. CDR1 and CDR2 (germline): GTSNPN, SVGIG (reference sequence). This CDR3 has 13 residues. Sequences were derived from CD4+ T cells sorted from blood, sampled at week 0. This receptor was identified in a human donor with alopecia areata. The chain couples TRBV30 to TRBJ2-1, with 7 bases identical to TRBD1. CDR3 sequence: CAWNGQDPLRAFF. CDR3 nucleotides: TGTGCCTGGAATGGACAGGACCCTCTTCGTGCGTTCTTC.